This T cell receptor beta chain appears in the sequencing data of a study of blood T cell repertoires in COVID-19. Germline CDR1 is LGHDT and CDR2 is YNNKEL (reference sequence). Trimming removed 4 bases at V and 0 bases at J, with 16 bases between. CDR3 length: 18 residues. This table comes from immunoSEQ multiplex PCR, and its TCRdb copy is limited to in-frame clones, with some not included. Of about 300,000 clones listed, roughly 89% are singletons. The receptor was isolated from a woman in her 30s with COVID-19, enrolled during active disease. Sequences were obtained from peripheral blood. The chain carries TRBV3-1 (or the pseudogene TRBV3-2) and TRBJ1-6, with D maybe TRBD1 (6 bases). CDR3 nucleotide sequence: TGTGCCAGCAGCCCTCGACCGGGACACGACTCCTATAATTCACCCCTCCACTTT. Translated: CASSPRPGHDSYNSPLHF.